The T cell receptor (beta chain) described here comes from a study of T cells in Graves' hyperthyroidism and ophthalmopathy. Study overall: Peripheral blood draws took place at initial diagnosis, ahead of any treatment.

If no ophthalmopathy progression occurred within 18 months, Graves' hyperthyroidism was stable. A patient was excluded if there was uncontrolled infection, other autoimmune disease, pregnancy or lactation. Used for diagnoses were clinical symptoms, serum thyroxine and TRAb, thyroid ultrasound and orbital computed tomography. It was RNA transcripts that yielded the amplified TCR beta CDR3 regions. The study used the HTBI primer set for a first-round RT-PCR of the TCR CDR3. MiXCR, applied by TCRdb to the multiplex PCR reads, yields one record per CDR3 protein. The sample consists of around 300,000 distinct CDR3 sequences, roughly an eighth of them appearing once. This clonotype was detected many times. This clonotype was obtained from a woman between 40 and 50 years old with Graves' hyperthyroidism. Sequenced: blood.

CDR3 nucleotides: TGCAGTGCTAGGGGCGGGACAGGCGGACCCCCGGGCTACACCTTC. The encoded protein is CSARGGTGGPPGYTF. This chain uses TRBV20-1 with TRBJ1-2, with 8 bases identical to TRBD1. CDR1 and CDR2 from the germline V gene are DFQATT and SNEGSKA (reference sequence). Germline trimming cut 3 bases from V and 8 bases from J; bases unmatched to any gene: 14. CDR3 length: 15 residues.